The sequence of this TCR beta chain was determined in a study of response to subunit inactivated influenza vaccine. Study results and limitations: Authors suggested seasonal influenza vaccinations each recruit few new T cells.

This clonotype was picked up a small number of times. Its target is not known. TCRdb ran MiXCR on the RT-PCR reads and lists one entry per CDR3 protein. This sample carries hundreds of thousands of distinct CDR3 sequences, about 18% of them seen once, and the ten largest clones take 11%. CDR1 and CDR2 (germline): SGHTA, FQGNSA. The CDR3 runs 11 residues. Trimming removed 4 bases at V and 8 bases at J, with 8 bases between. This material consisted of PBMCs from blood, taken more than 4 days after vaccination. The gene calls are TRBV7-2 and TRBJ2-5; perhaps TRBD1 as D (5 bases). This sequence originates from a middle-aged man who received an inactivated influenza vaccine. CDR3 sequence: CASSSQGTQYF. CDR3 DNA: TGTGCCAGCAGCTCCCAGGGAACCCAGTACTTC.